The 15 T cell receptor beta chains reported below all come from one sample, sequenced in a study of T cell responses to AZD1222 COVID-19 vaccine. This table comes from immunoSEQ multiplex PCR, and its TCRdb copy is limited to in-frame clones, with some not included. The data show around 78,000 clones, 88% seen once. The sequencing here drew on peripheral blood, taken on day 0 of MenACWY control vaccination. These receptors originate from an adult in good health.

The count of this clone is one. The rearrangement joins TRBV27 to TRBJ1-2; no clear D gene. With 2 bases removed from V and 4 bases from J, the gap between germline ends came to 14 bases. Germline CDR1 is MNHEY and CDR2 is SMNVEV (reference sequence). The CDR3 has 15 residues. CDR3 sequence (DNA): TGTGCCAGCAGTTTAGTCGGGTCTCCTCCCTATGGCTACACCTTC. Translating it yields CASSLVGSPPYGYTF.

The J gene is TRBJ1-5, the V gene TRBV7-8; D might be TRBD1 (5 bases). CDR3 size: 16 residues. The V gene's germline CDR1 is SGHVS and CDR2 FQNEAQ. V lost 1 base and J 3 bases, leaving 13 bases between the germline ends. In DNA form, the CDR3 reads TGTGCCAGCAGCTTAGAGGGGAGGGGCGTCAATCAGCCCCAGCATTTT. Protein sequence: CASSLEGRGVNQPQHF.

The chain uses TRBV15 and TRBJ1-5, with D unclear. CDR3 size: 15 residues. Per the germline V gene, CDR1 is LNHNV and CDR2 is YYDKDF (reference sequence). The germline V and J ends were trimmed by 8 bases and 0 bases, with 14 bases remaining between them. CDR3 in amino acids: CATAMSSLSNQPQHF. The CDR3 region has the DNA TGTGCCACCGCGATGTCATCTCTTAGCAATCAGCCCCAGCATTTT.

This rearrangement joins TRBV6-6 to TRBJ1-5; no firm D call. Germline V lookup: CDR1 MNHNY, CDR2 SVGAGI (reference sequence). This CDR3 region has 14 residues. The V end was cut by 4 bases, the J end by 5 bases, with 12 bases between. CDR3 amino acids: CASSLTLGDQPQHF. CDR3 nucleotides: TGTGCCAGCAGTTTGACTTTAGGTGATCAGCCCCAGCATTTT.

The rearrangement links TRBV18 to TRBJ2-2; D may be TRBD2 (5 bases). V gave up 5 bases and J gave up 5 bases, with 12 bases separating them. This CDR3 has 14 amino acids. CDR1 KGHSH and CDR2 LQKENI come from the germline V gene. The DNA for the CDR3 is TGTGCCAGCTCAAACGCGGGTTCTACCGGGGAGCTGTTTTTT. Translating it yields CASSNAGSTGELFF.

The chain has TRBV11-3 and TRBJ2-4; the D gene is possibly TRBD1 (5 bases). Per germline, CDR1 SGHNT and CDR2 YENEEA. The CDR3 runs to 15 residues. V lost 5 bases and J lost 7, with 18 bases in between. This CDR3 is CASSLGPGPGNIQYF. CDR3 bases: TGTGCCAGCAGCCTAGGACCCGGACCAGGGAACATTCAGTACTTC. Complete variable domain (other parts from reference TRBV11-3 and TRBJ2-4): EAGVVQSPRYKIIEKKQPVAFWCNPISGHNTLYWYLQNLGQGPELLIRYENEEAVDDSQLPKDRFSAERLKGVDSTLKIQPAELGDSAVYLCASSLGPGPGNIQYFGAGTRLSVL.

This clone was seen only once. CDR3: CASSSPGTNSPLHF. The DNA for the CDR3 is TGTGCCAGCAGCTCTCCAGGGACAAATTCACCCCTCCACTTT. The rearrangement uses TRBV7-2 and TRBJ1-6; possibly TRBD1 for D (6 bases). This CDR3 region has 14 residues. Trimming took 4 bases from V and 7 from J, leaving 11 bases between them. Looked up from germline, CDR1 is SGHTA and CDR2 is FQGNSA.

This clone has only one observation. The chain links TRBV7-2 to TRBJ1-2, with unresolved D. Germline values: CDR1 SGHTA, CDR2 FQGNSA. Trimming removed 5 bases at V and 8 bases at J, with 21 bases between. The CDR3 has 15 amino acids. In nucleotides, the CDR3 is TGTGCCAGCAGCCCGTCTGGCCCCTCGGAGGAGGGCTACACCTTC. Translated: CASSPSGPSEEGYTF.

This clone appeared a few times. The chain recombines TRBV28 with TRBJ1-2; 7 bases are shared with TRBD1. The CDR3 spans 14 residues. With 6 bases clipped from V and 1 base from J, the junction kept 5 bases outside the gene matches. CDR1 and CDR2 from the germline V gene are MDHEN and SYDVKM. The CDR3 sequence: CASRDRALNYGYTF. Here the CDR3 DNA reads TGTGCCAGCAGAGACAGGGCCCTTAACTATGGCTACACCTTC.

The V gene is TRBV10-3, the J gene TRBJ2-7; D unclear. The CDR3 consists of 11 residues. Germline V CDR1 and CDR2: ENHRY, SYGVKD. The V end lost 4 bases, the J end lost 3 bases, and 4 bases lay between the germline ends. The DNA of the CDR3 is TGTGCCATCAGTGGGGACTACGAGCAGTACTTC. It specifies CAISGDYEQYF.

This rearrangement joins TRBV29-1 to TRBJ2-1; the match to TRBD1 covers 8 bases. Looked up from germline, CDR1 is SQVTM and CDR2 is ANQGSEA. The CDR3 covers 13 residues. The V and J ends lost 6 bases and 2 bases, in that order; junction bases with no gene match: 3. The CDR3 DNA is TGCAGCGTCCAGGGACAGGCCTACAATGAGCAGTTCTTC. Its translation is CSVQGQAYNEQFF.

The chain carries TRBV9 and TRBJ1-3; 9 positions agree with TRBD1. The CDR3 has 15 amino acids. Trimming took 3 bases from V and 7 from J; bases not matched to a gene: 8. Germline-derived CDR1 and CDR2 are SGDLS and YYNGEE. DNA of the CDR3: TGTGCCAGCAGCGGAATAGGACAGGGGAGCAACACCATATATTTT. Translation: CASSGIGQGSNTIYF.

V and J are TRBV9 and TRBJ1-2; TRBD1 matches at 9 bases. In germline, CDR1 is SGDLS, CDR2 YYNGEE. The CDR3 runs to 15 residues. V dropped 4 bases and J dropped 6; count of bases not matched to a gene: 10. The CDR3 DNA is TGTGCCAGCAGCCACGGACAGGGGAATGTTAATGGCTACACCTTC. Translating it yields CASSHGQGNVNGYTF.

The chain combines TRBV20-1 with TRBJ2-5; D gene uncertain. V was clipped by 5 bases and J by 6 bases, with 10 bases between them. Per the germline V gene, CDR1 is DFQATT and CDR2 is SNEGSKA (reference sequence). The length of the CDR3 is 11 residues. The chain's CDR3 is CSADNTKTQYF. CDR3 DNA: TGCAGTGCTGACAATACGAAGACCCAGTACTTC.

This chain links TRBV4-1 with TRBJ1-1; D uncertain. The germline V and J ends were trimmed by 0 bases and 10 bases, with 12 bases remaining between them. Germline V lookup: CDR1 MGHRA, CDR2 YSYEKL. This CDR3 comprises 13 residues. CDR3 coding DNA: TGCGCCAGCAGCCAAGATGGGAGAGGCCGAGCTTTCTTT. Translation: CASSQDGRGRAFF.